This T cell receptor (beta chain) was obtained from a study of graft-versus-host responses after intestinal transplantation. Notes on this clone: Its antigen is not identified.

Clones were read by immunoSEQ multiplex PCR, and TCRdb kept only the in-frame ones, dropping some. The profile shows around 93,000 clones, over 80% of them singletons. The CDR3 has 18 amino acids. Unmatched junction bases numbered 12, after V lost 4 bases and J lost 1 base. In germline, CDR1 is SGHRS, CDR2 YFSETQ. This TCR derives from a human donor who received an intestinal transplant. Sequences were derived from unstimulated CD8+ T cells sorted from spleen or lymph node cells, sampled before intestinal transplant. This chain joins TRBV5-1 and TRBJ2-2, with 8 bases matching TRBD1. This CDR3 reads CASSQTGRGRGNTGELFF. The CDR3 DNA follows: TGCGCCAGCAGCCAAACCGGCAGGGGGCGCGGGAACACCGGGGAGCTGTTTTTT.